The 29 T cell receptor beta chains given below trace back to one sample, sequenced in a study of breast tumors, draining lymph nodes, adjacent tissues. TCRdb analysed the multiplex PCR reads with MiXCR anew, one entry per CDR3 protein. Counted here are around 140,000 distinct CDR3 sequences, over 25% occurring once; the ten biggest clones make up approximately 2.2%. Breast cancer patients provided tissue from their axillary draining lymph nodes. Sequenced input: axillary lymph node tissue. The receptors originated from a female donor with breast cancer. Some clones in this sample may be carry-over from other donors' samples.

There are many counts of this clonotype. The chain has TRBV7-9 and TRBJ2-3, with D tentatively TRBD1 (5 bases). The CDR3 has 15 amino acids. Germline V gene data show CDR1 as SEHNR and CDR2 as FQNEAQ (reference sequence). The ends were cut back, 1 base at V and 0 bases at J, with 8 bases in the middle. This CDR3 is CASSLGGLSTDTQYF. CDR3 DNA: TGTGCCAGCAGCTTAGGGGGCCTTAGCACAGATACGCAGTATTTT. The whole variable domain, remainder taken from reference TRBV7-9 and TRBJ2-3, is DTGVSQNPRHKITKRGQNVTFRCDPISEHNRLYWYRQTLGQGPEFLTYFQNEAQLEKSRLLSDRFSAERPKGSFSTLEIQRTEQGDSAMYLCASSLGGLSTDTQYFGPGTRLTVL.

J is TRBJ2-3 and V is TRBV7-2; D remains ambiguous. The assigned J gene may be wrong: the sequence end matches TRBJ1-5 better. This CDR3 has 15 amino acids. From germline, CDR1 is SGHTA and CDR2 FQGNSA. For the CDR3, the DNA is TGTGCCAGCAGCTTAGGTTCAGTTAAGTCAGATACGCAGCATTTT. Its protein product is CASSLGSVKSDTQHF.

Many counts were recorded for this clonotype. This chain links TRBV7-6 with TRBJ2-5; D may be TRBD1 (5 bases). CDR3 length: 14 amino acids. Trimming left V 8 bases short and J 3 bases short, with 16 bases between. Germline assignment: CDR1 SGHVS and CDR2 FNYEAQ. The CDR3 DNA reads TGTGCCAGCGTCCCACGTACAGGCAAAGAGACCCAGTACTTC. It yields the protein CASVPRTGKETQYF.

This clonotype was found many times. The rearrangement joins TRBV20-1 to TRBJ2-5; 7 nucleotides line up with TRBD2. The CDR3 length is 13 residues. The germline gives CDR1 DFQATT, CDR2 SNEGSKA (reference sequence). Trimming took 1 base from V and 5 from J; bases not matched to a gene: 4. The CDR3 here is CSARAGGWETQYF. The CDR3, as DNA: TGCAGTGCTAGAGCGGGGGGATGGGAGACCCAGTACTTC.

The DNA for the CDR3 is TGCAGTGCTAGAGATCTAGGGCGGGAGGGCCGGAACAATGAGCAGTTCTTC. Amino acids: CSARDLGREGRNNEQFF. The genes are TRBV20-1 and TRBJ2-1, with TRBD2 matching over 9 bases. CDR1 is DFQATT and CDR2 is SNEGSKA in the germline V gene (reference sequence). The CDR3 runs to 17 residues. V gave up 0 bases and J gave up 5 bases; unmatched junction bases: 11.

This clonotype was seen ten or more times. The chain joins TRBV3-1 to TRBJ1-6; D gene ambiguous. This CDR3 has 16 amino acids. The V end lost 4 bases, the J end lost 5 bases, and 15 bases lay between the germline ends. Germline loops: CDR1 LGHDT, CDR2 YNNKEL (reference sequence). The chain's CDR3 is CASSPYLSPDNSPLHF. CDR3 sequence (DNA): TGTGCCAGCAGCCCCTACCTCTCACCGGATAATTCACCCCTCCACTTT.

This clonotype was counted many times. Mismatch with germline at one junction end may stem from a read error. The chain links TRBV6-6 to TRBJ1-5; no reliable D call. CDR1 is MNHNY and CDR2 is SVGAGI in the germline V gene (reference sequence). The CDR3 runs to 13 residues. CDR3 sequence reads: CASSGSLVQLQHF. The DNA for the CDR3 is TGTGCCAGCAGCGGCTCCTTAGTTCAGCTCCAGCATTTT.

This clonotype was counted at least ten times. This chain joins TRBV10-2 and TRBJ2-3; 16 positions match TRBD2. CDR3 size: 15 residues. The germline gives CDR1 WSHSY, CDR2 SAAADI. V was pared by 7 bases and J by 3 bases, with 1 base of the junction left unmatched. Here the CDR3 DNA reads TGCGCCAGCATGGGACTAGCGGGGGGGACAGATACGCAGTATTTT. It yields the protein CASMGLAGGTDTQYF.

CDR3 nucleotide sequence: TGTGCCAGCAGTTACTCGAGGCAGGGGAATTCACCCCTCCACTTT. As protein: CASSYSRQGNSPLHF. This chain connects TRBV6-5 to TRBJ1-6; D perhaps matches TRBD1 (6 bases). Trimming left V 0 bases short and J 7 bases short, with 10 bases between. Germline loops: CDR1 MNHEY, CDR2 SVGAGI. The length of the CDR3 is 15 residues.

This clonotype was seen at least ten times. This chain uses TRBV16 with TRBJ2-2, with D unclear. Germline CDR1 reads KGHSY; CDR2 reads FQNENV. This CDR3 is built from 12 residues. The V end lost 3 bases, the J end lost 3 bases, and 2 bases lay between the germline ends. CDR3 protein: CASSHHTGELFF. For the CDR3, the DNA is TGTGCCAGCAGCCACCACACCGGGGAGCTGTTTTTT.

A note on this clonotype: A clone one base away is much larger, so this may be a read error. J is TRBJ2-2 and V is TRBV6-5, with unresolved D. The CDR3 sequence is 15 residues long. The V gene lost 8 bases and the J gene lost 1 base, with 14 bases spanning the gap. Germline V gene sequence: CDR1 MNHEY, CDR2 SVGAGI. The CDR3 DNA follows: TGTGCCAGCGAGGCGACAATCCAGAACACCGGGGAGCTGTTTTTT. As protein: CASEATIQNTGELFF.

This clonotype was picked up a small number of times. The genes are TRBV6-1 and TRBJ1-2, with TRBD1 as a possible D gene (6 bases). The CDR3 covers 13 residues. Trimming pared 8 bases from V and 4 bases from J, leaving 14 bases between. Germline lookup yields CDR1 MNHNS and CDR2 SASEGT. The CDR3, as DNA: TGTGCCAGCTCCCCCCGGGGGCCCTATGGCTACACCTTC. Its protein is CASSPRGPYGYTF.

This sequence joins TRBV3-2 and TRBJ1-2. TRBV3-2 is tagged as a pseudogene. The length of the CDR3 is 16 residues. The CDR3 spells CASSQEKPGGEDGYTF. The CDR3 DNA follows: TGTGCCAGCAGCCAAGAGAAGCCCGGCGGGGAGGATGGCTACACCTTC.

This clonotype came up a few times. The chain combines TRBV30 with TRBJ2-7; TRBD2 is a possible D gene (5 bases). The CDR3 is 13 residues long. Looked up from germline, CDR1 is GTSNPN and CDR2 is SVGIG (reference sequence). V gave up 3 bases and J gave up 0 bases, with 9 bases separating them. The CDR3 loop reads CAWSPGSSYEQYF. The CDR3 nucleotides read TGTGCCTGGAGCCCGGGGAGCTCCTACGAGCAGTACTTC. The full variable domain, with the rest looked up from reference TRBV30 and TRBJ2-7, is SQTIHQWPATLVQPVGSPLSLECTVEGTSNPNLYWYRQAAGRGLQLLFYSVGIGQISSEVPQNLSASRPQDRQFILSSKKLLLSDSGFYLCAWSPGSSYEQYFGPGTRLTVT.

Note on this clonotype: A much larger clone sits a single nucleotide away, making a read error possible. This chain joins TRBV3-1 and TRBJ1-2; TRBD1 might be the D (5 bases). The germline V and J ends were trimmed by 4 bases and 8 bases, with 17 bases remaining between them. The CDR3 contains 14 residues. Germline-derived CDR1 and CDR2 are LGHDT and YNNKEL (reference sequence). This CDR3 reads CASSRGRSFWGYTF. The CDR3 DNA is TGTGCCAGCAGCCGGGGACGCTCCTTTTGGGGCTACACCTTC.

This clonotype was recorded at least ten times. The chain joins TRBV18 to TRBJ2-7; possibly TRBD1 for D (6 bases). Per the germline V gene, CDR1 is KGHSH and CDR2 is LQKENI. Trimming removed 2 bases from V and 1 base from J, with 9 bases in between. This CDR3 contains 14 residues. The CDR3 protein is CASSPNGQSYEQYV. As DNA, the CDR3 is TGTGCCAGCTCACCAAACGGACAGTCCTACGAGCAGTACGTC.

About this clonotype: Because it lacks the conserved phenylalanine or tryptophan at the end, this CDR3 is likely a read error. No DNA is shown, since the ends of the CDR3 on it are uncertain; the CDR3 is the one TCRdb lists. V is TRBV13 and J is TRBJ2-1; the table gives TRBD1 as D, unverified against the DNA. From its first to its last residue, the CDR3 has 16 amino acids. In germline, CDR1 is PRHDT, CDR2 FYEKMQ (reference sequence). The CDR3 loop reads CASSLGQGDSYNEQRI.

The sample holds many counts of this clonotype. The chain joins TRBV5-6 to TRBJ2-1; D not resolved. This CDR3 spans 14 amino acids. V was clipped by 0 bases and J by 5 bases, with 9 bases between them. CDR1 is SGHDT, CDR2 YYEEEE, per germline. For the CDR3, the DNA is TGTGCCAGCAGCTTGGGTCTAGGAAACAATGAGCAGTTCTTC. Its protein product is CASSLGLGNNEQFF.

Notes on this clonotype: This may arise from a read error, as a much more abundant clone is one base away. V and J are TRBV9 and TRBJ2-7; TRBD2 agrees at 7 bases. CDR1 SGDLS and CDR2 YYNGEE come from the germline V gene. The CDR3 is made up of 14 amino acids. CDR3 residues: CASSVDGGSYEQSF. Written as DNA, the CDR3 is TGTGCCAGCAGCGTAGACGGGGGGTCCTACGAGCAGTCCTTC. Supplemented by reference TRBV9 and TRBJ2-7, the full variable domain reads DSGVTQTPKHLITATGQRVTLRCSPRSGDLSVYWYQQSLDQGLQFLIQYYNGEERAKGNILERFSAQQFPDLHSELNLSSLELGDSALYFCASSVDGGSYEQSFGPGTRLTVT.

At least ten counts were recorded for this clonotype. This chain's CDR3 is CASSLARQGHGYTF. The CDR3 DNA is TGTGCCAGCAGTTTAGCTCGACAGGGACATGGCTACACCTTC. The chain has TRBV12-3 or TRBV12-4 and TRBJ1-2; 7 bases line up with TRBD1. V gave up 0 bases and J gave up 6 bases; unmatched junction bases: 4. The CDR3 contains 14 residues.

This clonotype showed up just a few times. This could be a read error, since a much larger clone is one nucleotide away. The chain carries TRBV6-5 and TRBJ2-3; TRBD2 aligns across 8 bases. V lost 5 bases to trimming and J lost 14 bases; unmatched junction nucleotides: 9. The germline V gene has CDR1 MNHEY and CDR2 SVGAGI. CDR3 length: 12 amino acids. CDR3 nucleotide sequence: TGTGCCAGCAGTCTCCCAGCGGGGGCATTGTATTTT. It translates to CASSLPAGALYF.

There are many counts of this clonotype. The chain couples TRBV4-1 to TRBJ2-2, with no clear D. CDR1 and CDR2 from the germline V gene are MGHRA and YSYEKL. With 1 base removed from V and 6 bases from J, the gap between germline ends came to 12 bases. The CDR3 extends over 15 amino acids. The CDR3 sequence: CASSQAVRGPGELFF. The CDR3 DNA is TGCGCCAGCAGCCAAGCGGTAAGAGGCCCCGGGGAGCTGTTTTTT.

A remark on this clonotype: Possible read error: a much larger clone is one base away. The rearrangement uses TRBV11-3 and TRBJ2-1; TRBD2 matches at 7 bases. Germline-derived CDR1 and CDR2 are SGHNT and YENEEA. The CDR3 runs 13 residues. With 0 bases clipped from V and 9 bases from J, the junction kept 2 bases outside the gene matches. CDR3 residues: CASSLERGTEQFF. The DNA of the CDR3 is TGTGCCAGCAGCTTAGAGCGGGGGACTGAGCAGTTCTTC.

This chain links TRBV12-3 or TRBV12-4 with TRBJ2-5; 12 nucleotides align to TRBD2. This CDR3 contains 17 residues. V trimming: 6 bases; J trimming: 4 bases; junction bases outside the gene matches: 12. DNA of the CDR3: TGTGCCAGCAGCGTCACCCCTAGCGGGGGGGCCCCAGAGACCCAGTACTTC. Protein sequence: CASSVTPSGGAPETQYF.

The chain couples TRBV11-2 to TRBJ2-5, with D tentatively TRBD1 or TRBD2 (5 bases each). V dropped 5 bases and J dropped 9 bases, with 16 bases sitting between them. CDR1 SGHAT and CDR2 FQNNGV come from the germline V gene. This CDR3 has 13 amino acids. CDR3 DNA: TGTGCCAGCAGCGAGGGGAGTGGGCAGCCCCAGTACTTC. It is translated as CASSEGSGQPQYF. The full variable domain, its missing parts supplied by reference TRBV11-2 and TRBJ2-5, is EAGVAQSPRYKIIEKRQSVAFWCNPISGHATLYWYQQILGQGPKLLIQFQNNGVVDDSQLPKDRFSAERLKGVDSTLKIQPAKLEDSAVYLCASSEGSGQPQYFGPGTRLLVL.

The chain joins TRBV15 to TRBJ1-4, with TRBD1 as a possible D gene (6 bases). The CDR3 contains 17 residues. The V gene's germline CDR1 is LNHNV and CDR2 YYDKDF (reference sequence). V shed 3 bases and J shed 3 bases, with 17 bases lying between them. This CDR3 reads CATSSGVGALANEKLFF. In DNA, the CDR3 is TGTGCCACCAGCAGTGGAGTGGGGGCCCTGGCTAATGAAAAACTGTTTTTT.

This clonotype has at least ten counts. The J gene is TRBJ2-1, the V gene TRBV10-3; tentatively, D is TRBD1 or TRBD2 (6 bases each). V lost 0 bases, J lost 3 bases, and 15 bases lay in between. This CDR3 spans 17 amino acids. CDR1 ENHRY and CDR2 SYGVKD come from the germline V gene. Here the CDR3 reads CAISESRGEGGYNEQFF. CDR3 DNA sequence: TGTGCCATCAGTGAGTCCAGGGGAGAGGGGGGCTACAATGAGCAGTTCTTC.

This clonotype was observed many times. V usage is TRBV7-2 and J usage is TRBJ2-3; D may be TRBD2 (6 bases). This CDR3 is built from 14 residues. Germline CDR1 SGHTA, CDR2 FQGNSA. Trimming took off 1 base at V and 5 bases at J, with 10 bases between the two ends. The CDR3 nucleotides read TGTGCCAGCAGCTTAGAGATGGGGGGAGATACGCAGTATTTT. Translating it yields CASSLEMGGDTQYF.

This clonotype was counted many times. V and J are TRBV20-1 and TRBJ1-3, with D possibly being TRBD1 (6 bases). CDR1 DFQATT and CDR2 SNEGSKA come from the germline V gene (reference sequence). V was cut by 3 bases and J by 0 bases, with 24 bases left in between. CDR3 length: 19 residues. The CDR3 nucleotides are TGCAGTGCTAGGAGCGACCGACTAGGGGGGAAGAGCTCTGGAAACACCATATATTTT. Amino acids: CSARSDRLGGKSSGNTIYF.